What follows is one T cell receptor (beta chain) and its context. Its antigen is unknown. No quality values exist for individual bases; no much larger clone is one base distant. Only healthy Caucasian donors were included. The twin cohort consisted of three pairs of female monozygotic twins, all aged roughly 18 to 29 years. The RNA used for TCR libraries was isolated from peripheral blood mononuclear cells. These data originate in a study of identical twins listed by TCRdb under 2016. Context from the whole study: TCR alpha and beta repertoires from monozygotic twins, unrelated adults of various ages and cord blood were deep-sequenced to test whether fetal clonotypes persist. To rule out contamination, the twin experiments were replicated at different times with different library preparation protocols.

Beyond this particular receptor, the publication reports: In monozygotic twins, recombination models systematically underestimated out-of-frame TCR alpha sharing, but the models matched the sharing seen between unrelated individuals. Conclusions relied on cross-sectional statistical analysis, since the same donors could not be followed over many years. Invariant T cells such as MAIT and iNKT could partly confound zero-insertion analyses, although diverse VJ usage argued against such confounding for most clonotypes. A weaker excess of twin sharing was found in beta out-of-frame sequences because the signal-to-noise ratio was lowered by fewer shared sequences. Abundant cord blood beta clonotypes carried fewer insertions; young adult naive repertoires showed a weaker similar trend, while memory repertoires showed none. Compared with coincidental sharing between unrelated individuals, out-of-frame TCR alpha sequences shared between twins showed an excess of sequences with low generation probability.

From the germline V gene, CDR1 is MNHNS and CDR2 is SASEGT. The CDR3 numbers 13 residues from cysteine through phenylalanine. Only the CDR3 portion is preserved as DNA: 39 bases, with reading frame beginning at the first base. V lost 8 bases and J lost 2 bases; the stretch between them is 7 bases long. The library relied on 5' RACE. Sequenced using an Illumina HiSeq 2000. A universal primer binding site was added through template switching, and the final cDNA carried a unique molecular identifier so that TCR cDNA molecules could be counted accurately. Specific primers in the conserved constant-segment region were used to synthesize first-strand cDNA for TCR alpha and beta chains. To control for contamination, every cDNA library carried two barcodes: a SMART-Mk sample barcode plus Illumina barcodes. Two successive PCR steps introduced TruSeq adapter sequences along with Illumina sample barcodes. The Illumina HiSeq platform was used with custom primers to sequence TCR alpha and beta cDNA libraries. The published analysis was carried out like this. Unique molecular identifiers were extracted from raw reads with MiGEC, and CDR3 positions were determined with MiXCR. For each individual, recombination models were inferred using an EM algorithm with the repgenHMM and IGoR tools. The analysis of shared clonotypes was done with the tcR package in R, with sharing normalized by the product of cloneset sizes. To study raw recombination without the effects of thymic and clonal selection, out-of-frame nonproductive sequences were analyzed. TCRdb cleaned the public reads at Q25 with fastp, built clones with MiXCR and kept in-frame beta chains. When rows share a CDR3 protein, they turn into one entry using the most common DNA and genes. What appears here as the V and J calls and clone size reflects TCRdb's work, not the paper's. Recorded for this sample are roughly 770,000 distinct CDR3 sequences; roughly 20% of them occurred a single time. The top ten constitute around 12% of the sample.

These data also featured in a second study, about T cells expressing NK-cell markers. From that second study: In sorted CD3+CD56+NKG2C+, CD3+CD56+NKG2C- and CD3+CD56-NKG2C+ T-cell subsets from several donors, TCR beta-chain repertoires were profiled. Among the eight sequenced donors, only one was HCMV-seronegative, while the other seven were HCMV-seropositive. In several experiments an anti-gammadeltaTCR antibody was added to restrict sorting to alphabetaTCR-expressing T cells. In several donors, the dominant CD3+CD56+NKG2C+ clonotypes ranked among the top 10 CD8+ clonotypes, making up 1.0-7.0% of CD8+ T cells. Those dominant clonotypes were again the most abundant among CD3+CD56-NKG2C+ cells in a few donors, at roughly 25-65%. Whether the expanded NKG2C-expressing T cell clones were specific for HCMV antigens remained unclear. Randomly selected healthy volunteers, three men and five women, were used as the eight sequenced donors. To determine HCMV serostatus, a commercial ELISA kit was used to detect HCMV-specific IgG in serum. For a handful of donors, bulk peripheral blood T-cell repertoires were also sequenced from unsorted PBMC. MIGEC was used to demultiplex reads and group reads by UMI, and MiTCR was used to assemble and quantify clonotypes. To remove erroneous sequences, TCR cDNA sequences were retained only when supported by two or more reads. The tcR package was used for downstream repertoire analysis, and clonotypes were matched across fractions by CDR3 nucleotide sequence plus V segment. VDJmatch was used to annotate antigen specificity against VDJdb, with one amino acid substitution in CDR3 permitted.

In this chain, TRBV6-1 is recombined with TRBJ2-6; the D gene lacks a confident call. The TCR comes from a woman aged 18-30 years in good health. Sequenced: PBMCs. The nucleotides read TGTGCCAGCGGCAGCCCTGGGGCCAACGTCCTGACTTTC. Its translation is CASGSPGANVLTF.